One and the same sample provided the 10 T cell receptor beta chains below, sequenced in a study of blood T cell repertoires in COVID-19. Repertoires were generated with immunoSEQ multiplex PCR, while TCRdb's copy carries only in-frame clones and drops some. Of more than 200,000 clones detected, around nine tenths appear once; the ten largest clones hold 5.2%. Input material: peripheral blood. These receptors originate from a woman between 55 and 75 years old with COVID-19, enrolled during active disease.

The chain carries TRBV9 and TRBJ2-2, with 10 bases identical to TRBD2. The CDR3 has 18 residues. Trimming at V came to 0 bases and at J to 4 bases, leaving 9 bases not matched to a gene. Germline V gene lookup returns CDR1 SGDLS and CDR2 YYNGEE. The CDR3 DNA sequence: TGTGCCAGCAGCGTAGGATTGTCCAGCGGGAGGGTCACCGGGGAGCTGTTTTTT. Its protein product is CASSVGLSSGRVTGELFF.

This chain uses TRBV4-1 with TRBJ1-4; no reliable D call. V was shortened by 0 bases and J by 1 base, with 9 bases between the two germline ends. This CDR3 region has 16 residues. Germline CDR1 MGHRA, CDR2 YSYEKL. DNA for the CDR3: TGCGCCAGCAGCCAAGAGCGACAAGTAACTAATGAAAAACTGTTTTTT. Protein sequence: CASSQERQVTNEKLFF.

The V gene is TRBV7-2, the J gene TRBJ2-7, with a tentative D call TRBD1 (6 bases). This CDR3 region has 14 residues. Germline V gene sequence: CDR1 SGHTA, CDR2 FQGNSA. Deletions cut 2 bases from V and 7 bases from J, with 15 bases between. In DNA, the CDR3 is TGTGCCAGCAGCTTATCCTACAGGGAGAGGGAGCAGTACTTC. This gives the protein CASSLSYREREQYF.

CDR3 in DNA: TGTGCCAGCAGTTACAGACTAGCGGGAGGCAACTACGAGCAGTACTTC. Its protein is CASSYRLAGGNYEQYF. This chain joins TRBV6-5 and TRBJ2-7; TRBD2 matches 13 bases. Trimming removed 2 bases from V and 3 bases from J; junction bases left unmatched: 4. Per germline, CDR1 MNHEY and CDR2 SVGAGI. The CDR3 has 16 residues.

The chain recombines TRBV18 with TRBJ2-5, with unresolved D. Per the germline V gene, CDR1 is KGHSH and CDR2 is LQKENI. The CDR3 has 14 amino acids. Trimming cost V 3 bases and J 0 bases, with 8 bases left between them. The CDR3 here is CASSPRRDQETQYF. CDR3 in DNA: TGTGCCAGCTCACCTAGACGGGACCAAGAGACCCAGTACTTC.

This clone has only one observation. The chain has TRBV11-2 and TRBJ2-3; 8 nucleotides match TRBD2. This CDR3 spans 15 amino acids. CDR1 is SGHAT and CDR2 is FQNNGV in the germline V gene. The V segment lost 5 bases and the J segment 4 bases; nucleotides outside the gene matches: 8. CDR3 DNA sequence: TGTGCCAGCAGCACGGGACTAGTCAGTTCAGATACGCAGTATTTT. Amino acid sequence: CASSTGLVSSDTQYF.

DNA of the CDR3: TGTGCCAGCAGCTTGCAGGGAGGGGAGCAGTATTTT. It yields the protein CASSLQGGEQYF. V gene TRBV11-1 combines with J gene TRBJ2-3; TRBD2 aligns across 7 bases. The J segment lost 11 bases and the V segment lost 3 bases, leaving 5 bases of the junction unmatched. Germline lookup yields CDR1 SGHAT and CDR2 FQDESV (reference sequence). The CDR3 has 12 amino acids.

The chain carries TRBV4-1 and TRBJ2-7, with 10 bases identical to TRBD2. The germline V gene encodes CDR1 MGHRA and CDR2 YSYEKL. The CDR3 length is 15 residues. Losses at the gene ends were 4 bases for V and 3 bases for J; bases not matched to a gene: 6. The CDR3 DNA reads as TGCGCCAGCAGCCCGACGAGGACTAGCGGCTACGAGCAGTACTTC. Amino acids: CASSPTRTSGYEQYF.

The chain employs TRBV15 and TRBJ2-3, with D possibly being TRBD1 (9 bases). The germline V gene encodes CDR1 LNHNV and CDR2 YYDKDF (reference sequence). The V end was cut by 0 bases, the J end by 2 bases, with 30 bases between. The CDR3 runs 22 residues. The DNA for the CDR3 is TGTGCCACCAGCAGAGATCGTACAGGGGGCTGGGTAAGCGGGAGAGTCACAGATACGCAGTATTTT. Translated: CATSRDRTGGWVSGRVTDTQYF.

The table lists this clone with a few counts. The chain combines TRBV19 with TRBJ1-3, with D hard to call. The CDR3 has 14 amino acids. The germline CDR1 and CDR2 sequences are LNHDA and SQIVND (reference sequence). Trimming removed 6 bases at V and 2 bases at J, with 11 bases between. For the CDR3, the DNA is TGTGCCAGTAGCCTACGAGGGACTGGAAACACCATATATTTT. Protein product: CASSLRGTGNTIYF.